This T cell receptor (beta chain) was identified during a study of cytomegalovirus exposure and HLA in healthy donors. Study context: Among 398 genotyped donors, more than 65% fell in the Caucasian-associated ancestry cluster. Study outcomes and limitations: In an earlier analysis, in around 590 donors, most V segments appeared productive either ~90% or ~30% of the time.

Among the donors, all were healthy bone marrow donors. Note on this clone: Its antigen remains unidentified.

The PCR contained 60 Vbeta and 13 Jbeta primers. Per the authors' pipeline: Roughly 10 million shared chains were among roughly 81 million unique TCR beta chains counted in a later analysis. Method: immunoSEQ multiplex PCR; TCRdb's copy keeps in-frame clones and lacks some. From that table come the V and J calls and clone size; the DNA was used to work out D and trimming. Counted here are under 150,000 clones, about 71% occurring once; the ten biggest clones make up roughly 2.7%. The sequence was obtained from a woman aged 60-75 years in good health and CMV-seropositive. Material: PBMCs.

CDR3 in DNA: TGTGCCAGCAGCTTAGGGACAGGGAGCGACACTGAAGCTTTCTTT. Translating gives CASSLGTGSDTEAFF. The rearrangement joins TRBV7-6 to TRBJ1-1; TRBD1 matches at 8 bases. This CDR3 has 15 amino acids. Per the germline V gene, CDR1 is SGHVS and CDR2 is FNYEAQ. The junction had 4 bases not matched to a gene; V was cut back by 1 base and J by 3 bases.